One sample yielded the 13 T cell receptor beta chains listed below, sequenced in a study of vaccination and CD4 T cells after COVID-19. What these receptors recognize is not known. Stated treatment: roughly 10-day PBMC culture with coronavirus spike peptide pools or control peptides (ViraFEST assay). At the Johns Hopkins FTIC core, DNA taken from cultured CD4+ T cells was sequenced by way of the Oncomine TCR Beta short-read assay. TCRdb independently ran MiXCR on the PCR reads; one entry per CDR3 protein. The sample carries fewer than 20,000 distinct CDR3 sequences, approximately 58% recorded once. Specimen: cultured CD4+ T cells from blood, collected after SARS-CoV-2 vaccination. The receptors here all came from a human donor with COVID-19.

The chain combines TRBV10-2 with TRBJ2-3, with D perhaps assigned TRBD1 or TRBD2 (6 bases each). Trimming stripped 6 bases from V and 4 bases from J, with 17 bases between. There are 15 residues in the CDR3. In germline, CDR1 is WSHSY, CDR2 SAAADI. The CDR3 spells CASRNSGGSADTQYF. The CDR3 DNA follows: TGCGCCAGCAGGAATTCCGGGGGCTCAGCAGATACGCAGTATTTT.

This CDR3 is CASSLYLSYEQYF. In DNA, the CDR3 is TGTGCCAGCAGTCTATATTTAAGCTACGAGCAGTACTTC. The rearrangement uses TRBV27 and TRBJ2-7; D not resolved. Trimming shortened V by 5 bases and J by 3 bases, and 11 bases separated the two germline ends. Germline V gives CDR1 MNHEY, CDR2 SMNVEV (reference sequence). This CDR3 contains 13 residues.

The V call is TRBV11-2, the J call TRBJ1-2; D might be TRBD1 (6 bases). In germline, CDR1 is SGHAT, CDR2 FQNNGV. This CDR3 spans 14 amino acids. The V end was cut by 3 bases, the J end by 4 bases, with 12 bases between. CDR3 loop: CASSLSGAVYGYTF. CDR3 nucleotide sequence: TGTGCCAGCAGCTTGTCAGGGGCCGTCTATGGCTACACCTTC.

The CDR3 reads CSARAGGANVLTF. The CDR3 DNA is TGCAGTGCTAGAGCAGGTGGGGCCAACGTCCTGACTTTC. The chain employs TRBV20-1 and TRBJ2-6; no clear D. CDR1 and CDR2 from the germline V gene are DFQATT and SNEGSKA (reference sequence). The V and J ends lost 1 base and 3 bases respectively, with 4 bases between them. The CDR3 length is 13 residues.

The count of this clonotype is one. V and J are TRBV20-1 and TRBJ2-7, with 10 bases aligning to TRBD1. V trimming: 6 bases; J trimming: 9 bases; junction bases outside the gene matches: 5. Per germline, CDR1 DFQATT and CDR2 SNEGSKA (reference sequence). This CDR3 region has 11 residues. CDR3 residues: CSAETGGRQYF. The CDR3 region has the DNA TGCAGTGCGGAGACAGGGGGCCGGCAGTACTTC.

This clonotype was picked up a small number of times. The chain joins TRBV20-1 to TRBJ1-6, with 8 bases fitting TRBD1. After removal of 1 base from V and 9 bases from J, the junction contained 8 bases not matched to a gene. The germline V gene encodes CDR1 DFQATT and CDR2 SNEGSKA (reference sequence). The CDR3 length is 15 residues. The CDR3 DNA sequence: TGCAGTGCTAGAGGTGCTCAGGGGGCGTTTTCACCCCTCCACTTT. Its translation: CSARGAQGAFSPLHF.

Only a few counts were recorded for this clonotype. This chain connects TRBV15 to TRBJ1-5, with 7 bases that match TRBD1. This CDR3 is 16 amino acids long. Per the germline V gene, CDR1 is LNHNV and CDR2 is YYDKDF (reference sequence). V was clipped by 0 bases and J by 5 bases; unmatched bases: 7. The DNA for the CDR3 is TGTGCCACCAGCAGAGATTTGACAGGGCGGGATCAGCCCCAGCATTTT. Amino acid sequence: CATSRDLTGRDQPQHF.

CDR3 sequence: CASSWRGENTIYF. Here the CDR3 DNA reads TGCGCCAGCAGCTGGAGGGGGGAAAACACCATATATTTT. The J gene is TRBJ1-3, the V gene TRBV5-1; tentative D call: TRBD1 (6 bases). CDR1 and CDR2 from the germline V gene are SGHRS and YFSETQ. There are 13 residues in the CDR3. Deletions cut 3 bases from V and 6 bases from J, with 10 bases between.

This chain connects TRBV20-1 to TRBJ2-5; TRBD2 might be the D (6 bases). Trimming removed 0 bases at V and 6 bases at J, with 14 bases between. In germline, CDR1 is DFQATT, CDR2 SNEGSKA (reference sequence). The length of the CDR3 is 14 residues. The CDR3 DNA follows: TGCAGTGCTAGAGATTTAACTAGCTGGCAGACCCAGTACTTC. Its protein product is CSARDLTSWQTQYF.

The genes are TRBV27 and TRBJ1-6, with D possibly matching TRBD1 (5 bases). The V and J ends lost 5 bases and 1 base respectively, with 6 bases between them. Per the germline V gene, CDR1 is MNHEY and CDR2 is SMNVEV (reference sequence). The CDR3 extends over 14 amino acids. Here the CDR3 reads CASSHRSYNSPLHF. The CDR3 coding sequence is TGTGCCAGCAGTCACAGGTCCTATAATTCACCCCTCCACTTT.

This sequence joins TRBV12-3 or TRBV12-4 and TRBJ2-5; the D is unclear. The CDR3 has 14 amino acids. V was trimmed by 1 base and J by 1 base, leaving 7 bases between them. The CDR3 bases are TGTGCCAGCAGTTTAGGGTCAGCCCAAGAGACCCAGTACTTC. Translated, it gives CASSLGSAQETQYF.

The rearrangement joins TRBV20-1 to TRBJ1-1; the match to TRBD1 covers 7 bases. Trimming took 6 bases from V and 6 from J; bases not matched to a gene: 7. CDR1 is DFQATT and CDR2 is SNEGSKA in the germline V gene (reference sequence). This CDR3 contains 12 residues. The CDR3 nucleotides read TGCAGTGCCCCCTCAGGGGGGGCTGAAGCTTTCTTT. Protein sequence: CSAPSGGAEAFF.

The rearrangement uses TRBV9 and TRBJ1-6; 8 bases are shared with TRBD1. The CDR3 loop spans 15 amino acids. The V gene end was trimmed by 0 bases and the J gene end by 7 bases; junction bases not matched to a gene: 3. The V gene's germline CDR1 is SGDLS and CDR2 YYNGEE. CDR3 coding DNA: TGTGCCAGCAGCGTAGTAGGGACAGGAAATTCACCCCTCCACTTT. It encodes CASSVVGTGNSPLHF.